Each of the 2 T cell receptor beta chains below was sequenced from the same sample in a study of blood T cells in healthy people across ages. The second PCR ran roughly 7 to 12 cycles with a sample-barcoded 5' primer and J-beta primers. TCRdb re-called the 5' RACE reads through MiXCR, storing one row per CDR3 protein. The sample carries about 1.1 million distinct CDR3 sequences, more than 30% recorded once. Material for sequencing was blood. The receptors were sampled from a man aged 18 to 29 in good health.

Note on this clonotype: Its ends do not fully match the called genes, so a read error is possible. The genes are TRBV5-1 and TRBJ1-4; D is perhaps TRBD1 (6 bases). The CDR3 is 14 residues long. CDR1 is SGHRS, CDR2 YFSETQ, per germline. CDR3 DNA: TGCGCCAGCAGCCACAGGGAAGTGAATGAAGAACTGTTTTTT. As protein: CASSHREVNEELFF. Full variable domain (rest looked up from reference TRBV5-1 and TRBJ1-4): KAGVTQTPRYLIKTRGQQVTLSCSPISGHRSVSWYQQTPGQGLQFLFEYFSETQRNKGNFPGRFSGRQFSNSRSEMNVSTLELGDSALYLCASSHREVNEELFFGSGTQLSVL.

This clonotype was recorded a few times. This chain joins TRBV7-9 and TRBJ2-5; 8 nucleotides agree with TRBD2. The CDR3 consists of 14 residues. Germline lookup yields CDR1 SEHNR and CDR2 FQNEAQ (reference sequence). The J segment lost 5 bases and the V segment lost 5 bases, leaving 7 bases of the junction unmatched. This CDR3 is CASSPGGPGETQYF. The CDR3, as DNA: TGTGCCAGCAGCCCGGGGGGGCCGGGGGAGACCCAGTACTTC.